This T cell receptor beta chain was sequenced during a study of blood T cell repertoires in COVID-19. As for the study in general: COVID-19 samples, acute and convalescent, were from the United States, Italy and Spain. PBMCs, B-cell-depleted T cells, or T cells were the source of the cDNA or gDNA that made up the material.

This CDR3 spans 15 amino acids. V dropped 3 bases and J dropped 0 bases, with 9 bases sitting between them. Germline lookup yields CDR1 LNHDA and CDR2 SQIVND (reference sequence). Original processing notes: Using reference gene primer amplification, nucleated cell counts were estimated. Repertoires were generated with immunoSEQ multiplex PCR, while TCRdb's copy carries only in-frame clones and drops some. The V and J calls and the clone size are those of that table, but D and trimming were determined from the DNA. The data show about 250,000 clones, with about four fifths seen just once and about 8.9% held by the top ten.

The sequencing sample was made of peripheral blood. The rearrangement uses TRBV19 and TRBJ1-5; D is ambiguous. The receptor was isolated from a man at least 80 years old with acute or convalescent COVID-19. The CDR3 region is CASSIRPSSNQPQHF. CDR3 nucleotides: TGTGCCAGTAGTATTAGGCCTAGTAGCAATCAGCCCCAGCATTTT.